The TCR beta chain under discussion was sequenced for a study of T cell responses to AZD1222 COVID-19 vaccine. Second-dose schedules of about 4 or about 12 weeks were combined. With regard to this clone: Its cognate antigen is unknown.

Study-level points and caveats: CD4 TCRs linked to vaccination spanned spike, dominating at 160-218 and 743-854. Receipt of two AZD1222 doses was followed by a rise in Spike-specific TCR breadth and depth. Clonal diversity was possibly underestimated; the donors were predominantly white British and more often female.

This CDR3 is built from 17 residues. The J segment lost 3 bases and the V segment lost 4 bases, leaving 11 bases of the junction unmatched. Germline V gives CDR1 SGHNT, CDR2 YYREEE (reference sequence). Assay: immunoSEQ multiplex PCR; the TCRdb copy retains only in-frame clones and omits some. The sample has roughly 120,000 clones; around 84% are singletons. The receptor's source is an adult who received the AZD1222 COVID-19 vaccine. Sequencing was performed on peripheral blood, taken 28 days after the second AZD1222 dose. The chain employs TRBV5-4 and TRBJ1-2, with 11 bases lining up with TRBD1. The CDR3 sequence: CASSDRTGGAGDYGYTF. Written as DNA, the CDR3 is TGTGCCAGCAGCGATCGGACAGGGGGCGCAGGAGACTATGGCTACACCTTC.